The 5 T cell receptor beta chains below all came from one sample that was sequenced in a study of OX40 agonist ivuxolimab in advanced cancers. TCRdb's table, derived via immunoSEQ multiplex PCR, lists solely in-frame clones and lacks some. The sample consists of tens of thousands of clones, 75% to 95% of them appearing once. The sample in question was CD4+ or CD8+ T cells sorted from blood, obtained in a trial of the OX40 agonist ivuxolimab. The source of these receptors is an adult with an advanced solid tumor such as melanoma, head and neck, liver or kidney cancer.

The rearrangement joins TRBV5-1 to TRBJ2-5; 10 bases map to TRBD2. The CDR3 consists of 19 residues. The V and J ends lost 4 bases and 5 bases, in that order; junction bases with no gene match: 20. Germline V gives CDR1 SGHRS, CDR2 YFSETQ. The CDR3: CASSPTLPSLAGGGETQYF. The CDR3 DNA reads as TGCGCCAGCAGCCCCACCCTCCCCTCCTTAGCGGGAGGAGGGGAGACCCAGTACTTC.

J is TRBJ1-6 and V is TRBV25-1; TRBD1 aligns across 7 bases. Germline loops: CDR1 MGHDK, CDR2 SYGVNS. V lost 4 bases and J lost 6; bases outside the gene matches: 3. The CDR3 is made up of 14 amino acids. The CDR3 sequence is CASSATGFNSPLHF. CDR3 DNA: TGTGCCAGCAGTGCGACAGGGTTTAATTCACCCCTCCACTTT.

CDR3 nucleotide sequence: TGTGCCTGGAGTGTTGGATTCGGCAGGGGGACATACAATGAGCAGTTCTTC. This encodes CAWSVGFGRGTYNEQFF. The V gene is TRBV30, the J gene TRBJ2-1; 7 bases match TRBD1. Germline CDR1 reads GTSNPN; CDR2 reads SVGIG (reference sequence). J was trimmed by 4 bases and V by 0 bases; bases with no gene match: 12. The CDR3 length is 17 residues.

The rearrangement links TRBV5-1 to TRBJ2-1; no definite D call. Trimming left V 2 bases short and J 7 bases short, with 7 bases between. The CDR3 runs to 12 residues. Germline-derived CDR1 and CDR2 are SGHRS and YFSETQ. This CDR3 reads CASSFGVNEQFF. The CDR3 coding sequence is TGCGCCAGCAGCTTTGGGGTGAATGAGCAGTTCTTC.

V usage is TRBV30 and J usage is TRBJ1-5; TRBD1 matches 8 bases. Germline CDR1 is GTSNPN and CDR2 is SVGIG (reference sequence). The length of the CDR3 is 13 residues. Unmatched junction bases numbered 6, after V lost 4 bases and J lost 7 bases. CDR3 sequence: CAWTHGQGQPQHF. The CDR3 DNA is TGTGCCTGGACCCACGGACAGGGCCAGCCCCAGCATTTT.